Given below is one T cell receptor (beta chain) in context. Per the original data handling: Reference gene primer amplification yielded estimated nucleated cell counts. Clones were sequenced by immunoSEQ multiplex PCR, and TCRdb holds only the in-frame ones, with some missing. The V and J calls and the clone size are those of that table, but D and trimming were determined from the DNA. This sample has more than 250,000 clones; over 75% occur once, and the top ten carry less than 2.5%. V dropped 9 bases and J dropped 7 bases, with 19 bases sitting between them. The CDR3 covers 15 residues. Germline V gene sequence: CDR1 MNHEY, CDR2 SVGAGI. This specimen comes from a study of blood T cell repertoires in COVID-19.

The chain couples TRBV6-5 to TRBJ1-6, with D tentatively TRBD1 (6 bases). This clonotype was sampled from a young man who had recovered from COVID-19. Sequencing was done on a sample of PBMCs or T cells enriched from blood (not recorded which). The CDR3 reads CASREQGVENSPLHF. In DNA form, the CDR3 reads TGTGCCAGTCGGGAACAGGGAGTTGAGAATTCACCCCTCCACTTT.